These T cell receptor beta chains were read from a single sample in a study of cytomegalovirus exposure and HLA in healthy donors. Generated by immunoSEQ multiplex PCR, the TCRdb table keeps only in-frame clones and is missing some. Among some 110,000 clones listed, approximately 75% were seen once. The source material was PBMCs. These receptors were taken from a man in his forties or fifties in good health and CMV-seropositive. The conserved cysteine and the conserved F or W are not part of the CDR3 here. The order of the fields is J gene, V gene, CDR3 protein.

J gene: TRBJ2-2
V gene: TRBV29-1
CDR3 protein: SVDRGNTGELF

J gene: TRBJ1-1
V gene: TRBV6-6
CDR3 protein: ASSPSGRFRTEAF

J gene: TRBJ2-7
V gene: TRBV6-1
CDR3 protein: ASSSGQVRDEQY

J gene: TRBJ2-3
V gene: TRBV5-1
CDR3 protein: ASSFGRPDTQY

J gene: TRBJ2-7
V gene: TRBV19
CDR3 protein: ASSPRTSGRAEHEQY

J gene: TRBJ1-2
V gene: TRBV4-2
CDR3 protein: ASSQGTGDPYGYT

J gene: TRBJ1-1
V gene: TRBV5-1
CDR3 protein: ASCPGQGSSTEAF

J gene: TRBJ2-7
V gene: TRBV30
CDR3 protein: AWRRGTAVYEQY

J gene: TRBJ1-1
V gene: TRBV20-1
CDR3 protein: RGRGTEAF

J gene: TRBJ2-2
V gene: TRBV18
CDR3 protein: ASSAGGVNTGELF

J gene: TRBJ1-3
V gene: TRBV2
CDR3 protein: ASSEARQGWDRGRGNTIY